This TCR beta chain was sequenced during a study of blood T cell repertoires in COVID-19. Study-wide background: From the United States, Italy and Spain came samples of acute and convalescent COVID-19. Nucleic acid was either cDNA or gDNA, and it came from T cells, B-cell-depleted T cells, or PBMCs.

Original processing methods: It was from reference gene primer amplification that nucleated cell counts were estimated. Generated by immunoSEQ multiplex PCR, the TCRdb table keeps only in-frame clones and is missing some. V, J and clone size derive from that table, while D and trimming were established from the DNA sequence. The sample includes roughly 120,000 clones, about 74% of them seen just once. The CDR3 extends over 15 amino acids. Germline assignment: CDR1 MGHRA and CDR2 YSYEKL. V was shortened by 0 bases and J by 4 bases, with 12 bases between the two germline ends. This clone was observed a handful of times.

The sequence derives from a human donor in a cohort sampled during active COVID-19. The sample taken for sequencing was peripheral blood. This rearrangement joins TRBV4-1 to TRBJ2-5, with D maybe TRBD2 (5 bases). The CDR3 region has the DNA TGCGCCAGCAGCCAAGAACGGCTCGAGGGAGAGACCCAGTACTTC. Its protein is CASSQERLEGETQYF.